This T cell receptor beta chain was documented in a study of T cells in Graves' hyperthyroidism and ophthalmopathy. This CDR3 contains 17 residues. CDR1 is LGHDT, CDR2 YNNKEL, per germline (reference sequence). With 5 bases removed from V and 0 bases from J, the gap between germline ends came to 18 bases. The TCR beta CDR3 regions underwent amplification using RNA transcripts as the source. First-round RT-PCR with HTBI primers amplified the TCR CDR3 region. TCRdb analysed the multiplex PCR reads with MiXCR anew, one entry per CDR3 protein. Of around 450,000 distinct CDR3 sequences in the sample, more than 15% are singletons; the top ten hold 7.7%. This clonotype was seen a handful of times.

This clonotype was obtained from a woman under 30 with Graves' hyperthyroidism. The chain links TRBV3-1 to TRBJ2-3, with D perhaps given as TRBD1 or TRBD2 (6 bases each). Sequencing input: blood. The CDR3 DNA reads TGTGCCAGCAGCTCTATGGGGGGCTCCCCTAGCACAGATACGCAGTATTTT. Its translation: CASSSMGGSPSTDTQYF.